This passage covers 20 T cell receptor beta chains from one sample sequenced in a study of blood T cell repertoires in COVID-19. The method was immunoSEQ multiplex PCR; TCRdb's version includes in-frame clones alone and lacks a portion of them. The table has 250,000 or so clones, around nine tenths seen once; the top ten hold under 2.5%. Sequenced material: peripheral blood. These receptors originate from a man aged 25-45 years with active or convalescent COVID-19.

This clone was picked up a small number of times. This chain joins TRBV29-1 and TRBJ2-3, with a possible D match to TRBD2 (6 bases). Germline V lookup: CDR1 SQVTM, CDR2 ANQGSEA. Trimming stripped 7 bases from V and 0 bases from J, with 17 bases between. The CDR3 has 15 residues. Here the CDR3 reads CSADGLKSSTDTQYF. The CDR3 DNA follows: TGCAGCGCCGACGGACTAAAGTCTAGCACAGATACGCAGTATTTT.

Here the CDR3 reads CASSLVIGDTEAFF. In DNA, the CDR3 is TGCGCCAGCAGCTTGGTCATCGGGGACACTGAAGCTTTCTTT. The V and J genes are TRBV5-1 and TRBJ1-1; D is unclear. CDR1 and CDR2 (germline): SGHRS, YFSETQ. V gave up 0 bases and J gave up 3 bases, with 9 bases separating them. The CDR3 contains 14 residues.

The gene calls are TRBV5-1 and TRBJ1-2; TRBD1 aligns across 9 bases. Germline loops: CDR1 SGHRS, CDR2 YFSETQ. V trimming: 4 bases; J trimming: 8 bases; junction bases outside the gene matches: 12. The CDR3 contains 15 residues. CDR3 sequence: CASSETLQGAGGYTF. The CDR3 DNA reads TGCGCCAGCAGCGAAACCCTACAGGGGGCTGGAGGCTACACCTTC.

The CDR3 region is CAWTDLRGTIYF. CDR3 sequence (DNA): TGTGCCTGGACTGACCTGCGGGGAACCATATATTTT. The rearrangement links TRBV30 to TRBJ1-3, with no clear D. Germline CDR1 reads GTSNPN; CDR2 reads SVGIG (reference sequence). The V end lost 4 bases, the J end lost 10 bases, and 14 bases lay between the germline ends. This CDR3 has 12 residues.

J is TRBJ1-5 and V is TRBV2, with no clear D. Trimming stripped 6 bases from V and 0 bases from J, with 12 bases between. The CDR3 has 15 amino acids. Germline CDR1 is SNHLY and CDR2 is FYNNEI. The CDR3 DNA reads TGTGCCAGCAGGAGGACGGGAAATAGCAATCAGCCCCAGCATTTT. Translating gives CASRRTGNSNQPQHF.

This chain links TRBV6-2 or TRBV6-3 with TRBJ2-7, with a tentative D call TRBD2 (5 bases). The CDR3 has 14 amino acids. The germline V gene has CDR1 MNHEY and CDR2 SVGEGT. Between the trimmed V and J ends, which lost 5 bases and 7 bases, there was a span of 18 bases. The CDR3 loop reads CASSETPGVGEQYF. The DNA for the CDR3 is TGTGCCAGCAGTGAGACGCCCGGGGTGGGGGAGCAGTACTTC.

The chain links TRBV29-1 to TRBJ2-7, with D maybe TRBD2 (6 bases). The CDR3 runs to 12 residues. CDR1 and CDR2 from the germline V gene are SQVTM and ANQGSEA. The V end lost 6 bases, the J end lost 0 bases, and 9 bases lay between the germline ends. CDR3 loop: CSVGGASYEQYF. CDR3 coding DNA: TGCAGCGTAGGAGGGGCCTCCTACGAGCAGTACTTC.

The chain couples TRBV5-1 to TRBJ2-3; D perhaps matches TRBD1 (6 bases). The CDR3 length is 16 residues. The V end lost 1 base, the J end lost 3 bases, and 15 bases lay between the germline ends. Germline V gene sequence: CDR1 SGHRS, CDR2 YFSETQ. The CDR3 nucleotides are TGCGCCAGCAGCTTGCAGACAGGCCGAGGTACAGATACGCAGTATTTT. It codes for CASSLQTGRGTDTQYF.

V gene TRBV6-5 combines with J gene TRBJ2-7; 8 nucleotides align to TRBD1. The CDR3 totals 16 residues. V trimming: 4 bases; J trimming: 4 bases; junction bases outside the gene matches: 12. In germline, CDR1 is MNHEY, CDR2 SVGAGI. In DNA, the CDR3 is TGTGCCAGCAGTTCCACCTTGGACAGGGCTTGGTACGAGCAGTACTTC. As protein: CASSSTLDRAWYEQYF.

This clone has only one observation. The rearrangement uses TRBV7-2 and TRBJ1-3; D is possibly TRBD1 (5 bases). Germline V gives CDR1 SGHTA, CDR2 FQGNSA. V was pared by 3 bases and J by 0 bases, with 9 bases between. The CDR3 totals 15 residues. CDR3 in amino acids: CASSFDRSSGNTIYF. CDR3 coding DNA: TGTGCCAGCAGCTTCGACAGAAGCTCTGGAAACACCATATATTTT.

This chain connects TRBV6-1 to TRBJ1-6, with 10 bases matching TRBD1. This CDR3 comprises 14 residues. CDR1 MNHNS and CDR2 SASEGT come from the germline V gene. With 5 bases clipped from V and 10 bases from J, the junction kept 5 bases outside the gene matches. For the CDR3, the DNA is TGTGCCAGCAGTCGGACAGGGGGGGACTCACCCCTCCACTTT. Residues: CASSRTGGDSPLHF.

This clone was found once. The chain carries TRBV2 and TRBJ2-7, with 8 bases fitting TRBD1. The CDR3 totals 12 residues. In germline, CDR1 is SNHLY, CDR2 FYNNEI. The V gene end was trimmed by 8 bases and the J gene end by 2 bases; junction bases not matched to a gene: 2. The chain's CDR3 is CASGQGPYEQYF. The CDR3 DNA sequence: TGTGCCAGCGGACAGGGACCCTACGAGCAGTACTTC.

This clone was seen a single time. In nucleotides, the CDR3 is TGTGCCAGCAGCCCAAATCACAGGGAATACCATGGCTACACCTTC. Residues: CASSPNHREYHGYTF. The chain joins TRBV9 to TRBJ1-2, with a possible D match to TRBD1 (6 bases). Per germline, CDR1 SGDLS and CDR2 YYNGEE. The CDR3 spans 15 residues. Trimming removed 4 bases from V and 6 bases from J, with 19 bases in between.

CDR3 loop: CASSLAGQGDGANYGYTF. CDR3 bases: TGCGCCAGCAGCTTGGCGGGACAAGGGGACGGGGCTAACTATGGCTACACCTTC. This chain uses TRBV5-1 with TRBJ1-2; weak D call: TRBD1 (6 bases). CDR1 is SGHRS and CDR2 is YFSETQ in the germline V gene. The CDR3 has 18 residues. The V gene lost 0 bases and the J gene lost 0 bases, with 18 bases spanning the gap.

This clone has just a few counts. The chain recombines TRBV5-1 with TRBJ2-7; D is ambiguous. V lost 2 bases to trimming and J lost 0 bases, with 15 bases between them. The germline gives CDR1 SGHRS, CDR2 YFSETQ. The CDR3 covers 16 residues. CDR3 in amino acids: CASSFHGEPSSYEQYF. The CDR3 DNA sequence: TGCGCCAGCAGCTTTCACGGTGAACCGAGCTCCTACGAGCAGTACTTC.

In its sample, this clone was seen a few times. J is TRBJ1-5 and V is TRBV30, with TRBD1 as a possible D gene (5 bases). Germline V gene sequence: CDR1 GTSNPN, CDR2 SVGIG (reference sequence). This CDR3 is 11 amino acids long. V was pared by 8 bases and J by 4 bases, with 9 bases between. The CDR3 DNA sequence: TGTGCCGCCGGGGGGAATCAGCCCCAGCATTTT. This codes for CAAGGNQPQHF.

This clone has a single count. This sequence joins TRBV25-1 and TRBJ1-2, with 7 bases that match TRBD1. The length of the CDR3 is 14 residues. From germline, CDR1 is MGHDK and CDR2 SYGVNS. The V and J ends lost 3 bases and 3 bases, in that order; junction bases with no gene match: 4. The CDR3 loop is CASSDRQGHYGYTF. The CDR3 DNA follows: TGTGCCAGCAGTGACCGACAGGGCCACTATGGCTACACCTTC.

The chain couples TRBV9 to TRBJ1-2; 9 nucleotides align to TRBD1. This CDR3 has 14 amino acids. Germline CDR1 SGDLS, CDR2 YYNGEE. The ends lost 5 bases at V and 7 bases at J; junction bases unmatched: 9. The CDR3 here is CASSEQGARSGYTF. CDR3 DNA sequence: TGTGCCAGCAGTGAACAGGGGGCACGAAGTGGCTACACCTTC.

The rearrangement uses TRBV18 and TRBJ2-1; 7 nucleotides line up with TRBD1. Germline V CDR1 and CDR2: KGHSH, LQKENI. Germline trimming cut 2 bases from V and 1 base from J; bases unmatched to any gene: 8. The CDR3 contains 17 residues. The CDR3 protein is CASSPSTSGGSYNEQFF. For the CDR3, the DNA is TGTGCCAGCTCACCAAGTACATCAGGGGGATCCTACAATGAGCAGTTCTTC.

This chain connects TRBV6-6 to TRBJ1-5; D is unresolved. The CDR3 covers 16 residues. Deletions cut 2 bases from V and 4 bases from J, with 15 bases between. Germline assignment: CDR1 MNHNY and CDR2 SVGAGI (reference sequence). CDR3 in DNA: TGTGCCAGCAGTTACGGGCAGCTCGAAATTAATCAGCCCCAGCATTTT. It is translated as CASSYGQLEINQPQHF.